The present T cell receptor (beta chain) was sequenced within a study of blood T cell repertoires in COVID-19 (dated by TCRdb to 2020 to 2021). For context, the study as a whole: Collaborator samples came from the United States, Italy and Spain and covered acute and convalescent phases of COVID-19. Sample metadata almost always included a de-identified subject ID, COVID-19 status, age in years and sex. The repertoires were released in a freely available public database intended as a resource for research on the immune response to SARS-CoV-2. Deeply sampled blood TCRbeta repertoires from subjects exposed to, actively infected with, or recovered from COVID-19 were included in the dataset. Where HLA class I and class II types were available, the types were taken from metadata supplied by the sample provider, not from assay-based typing. The material from the prospective study consisted of cDNA or gDNA derived from T cells, B-cell-depleted T cells, or PBMCs. The samples were drawn from the first 160 participants of the ongoing ImmuneRACE study and from roughly 1,300 subjects provided by 6 global collaborators.

Sequences MDHEN (CDR1) and SYDVKM (CDR2) are obtained from the germline V gene. Trimming accounts for 3 bases at V and 11 bases at J, while the number of junction bases matched to no gene is 14. The CDR3 measures 16 amino acids from cysteine to phenylalanine. Of the read, only the CDR3 DNA is kept; its 48 bases are in frame from base 1. Turning to this clone: Its antigen is still unknown. No base quality values were provided; no much bigger clone lies one nucleotide off.

TCRbeta CDR3 regions were amplified from genomic DNA using the immunoSEQ Assay, a bias-controlled multiplex PCR. Per the source publication's procedure: Nucleated cell counts per sample were estimated from amplification of reference gene primers within the assay. To quantify the absolute abundance of each unique TCRbeta CDR3 rearrangement, sequence reads were collapsed and filtered. Productive Simpson clonality was computed per sample as the square root of Simpson's diversity index over productive rearrangements. TCRdb stores this immuneACCESS table with in-frame sequences only. Part of the clones is absent; in the studies checked, under half of the shortfall reflects unresolved V genes, and no reason is known for the rest. D and trimming were read from the DNA, whereas the V and J calls and clone size are those reported in that table. This sample has 200,000 to 300,000 clones in its table, and 86% of those were observed once. Around 6% of the sample lies in the top ten.

At one collaborating source in Seattle, patients were enrolled during active infection and were followed longitudinally through the course of disease. The collaborating institutions used their own protocols to collect whole blood in K2EDTA tubes. Collaborator samples were shipped for TCRbeta analysis as frozen whole blood, isolated PBMCs, or DNA extracted from either sample type. Paper-wide results and their limitations: Clinical and demographic metadata were provided uncurated, with the amount varying by source and participant.

The sequencing input was peripheral blood. The TCR was taken from an elderly woman with COVID-19, enrolled during active disease. The V and J segments used are TRBV28 and TRBJ1-1, with 11 bases in between that match TRBD1. The bases are TGTGCCAGCAGTTTCCTCCGGACAGGGGGCGCCCATTCCGCTTTCTTT. It specifies CASSFLRTGGAHSAFF.